The sequence of this T cell receptor beta chain was determined in a study of cytomegalovirus exposure and HLA in healthy donors. Primers: 60 Vbeta forward and 13 Jbeta reverse. This table comes from immunoSEQ multiplex PCR, and its TCRdb copy is limited to in-frame clones, with some not included. The sample lists more than 80,000 clones; over 70% were seen once. Study-level findings and limits: A later analysis showed HLA-associated TCR beta chains outstripping equally common others in clonal expansion. Later genetic work tied a missense DCLRE1C variant to beta-chain V and J trimming. Judged likely to be a sequencing artifact was a cluster of highly shared sequence variants.

The study sampled nominally healthy donors, though unrecorded immune exposures were likely. This clone has only one observation. Its antigen remains unidentified. The CDR3 spans 16 residues. Trimming cost V 5 bases and J 0 bases, with 14 bases left between them. Germline V gives CDR1 LNHDA, CDR2 SQIVND (reference sequence). The sequencing sample was made of PBMCs. The receptor's source is a female donor in good health and CMV-seronegative. The rearrangement links TRBV19 to TRBJ2-1, with D perhaps TRBD1 (6 bases). The CDR3 coding sequence is TGTGCCAGTAGTGTCCCAGGGGACACCTCCTACAATGAGCAGTTCTTC. Amino acids: CASSVPGDTSYNEQFF.